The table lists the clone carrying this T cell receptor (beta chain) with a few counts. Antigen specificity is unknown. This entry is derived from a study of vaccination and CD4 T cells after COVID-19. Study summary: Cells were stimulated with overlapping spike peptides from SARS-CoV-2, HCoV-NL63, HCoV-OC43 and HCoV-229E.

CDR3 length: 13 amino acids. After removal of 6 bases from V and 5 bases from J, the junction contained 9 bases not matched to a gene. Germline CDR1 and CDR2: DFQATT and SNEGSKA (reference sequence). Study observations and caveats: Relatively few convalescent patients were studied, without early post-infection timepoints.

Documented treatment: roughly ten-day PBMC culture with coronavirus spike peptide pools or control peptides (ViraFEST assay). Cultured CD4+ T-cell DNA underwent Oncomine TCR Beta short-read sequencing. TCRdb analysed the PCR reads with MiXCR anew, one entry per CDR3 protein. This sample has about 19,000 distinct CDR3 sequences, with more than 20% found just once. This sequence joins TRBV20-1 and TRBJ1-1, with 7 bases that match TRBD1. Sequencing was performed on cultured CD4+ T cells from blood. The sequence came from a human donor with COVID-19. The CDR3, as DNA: TGCAGTGCGAGGAGGCAGGGGGGTACTGAAGCTTTCTTT. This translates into CSARRQGGTEAFF.